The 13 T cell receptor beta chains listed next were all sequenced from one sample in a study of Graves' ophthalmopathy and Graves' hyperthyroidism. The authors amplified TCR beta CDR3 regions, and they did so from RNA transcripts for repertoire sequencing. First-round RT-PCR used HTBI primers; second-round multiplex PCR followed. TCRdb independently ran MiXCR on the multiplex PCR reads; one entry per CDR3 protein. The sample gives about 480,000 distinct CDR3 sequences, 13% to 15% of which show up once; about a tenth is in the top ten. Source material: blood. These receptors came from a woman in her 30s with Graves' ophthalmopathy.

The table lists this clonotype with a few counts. The CDR3 loop is CASSPRASGAETQYF. The CDR3 nucleotides read TGTGCCAGCAGCCCAAGGGCTAGCGGAGCAGAGACCCAGTACTTC. The V and J genes are TRBV14 and TRBJ2-5; 7 nucleotides agree with TRBD2. Germline V gives CDR1 SGHDN, CDR2 FVKESK. This CDR3 is built from 15 residues. J gave up 4 bases and V 4 bases, and 9 bases lay outside the gene matches.

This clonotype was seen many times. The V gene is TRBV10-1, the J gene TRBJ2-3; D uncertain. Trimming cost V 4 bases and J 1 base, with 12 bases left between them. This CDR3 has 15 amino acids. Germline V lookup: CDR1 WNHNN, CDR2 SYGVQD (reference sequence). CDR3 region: CASSVSDGGTDTQYF. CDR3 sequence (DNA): TGCGCCAGCAGTGTGTCCGACGGAGGCACAGATACGCAGTATTTT.

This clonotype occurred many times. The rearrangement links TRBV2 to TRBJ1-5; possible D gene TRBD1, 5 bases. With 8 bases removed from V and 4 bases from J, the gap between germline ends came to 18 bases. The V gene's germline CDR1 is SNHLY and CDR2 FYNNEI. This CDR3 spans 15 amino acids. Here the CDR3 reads CASGGEGLGNQPQHF. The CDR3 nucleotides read TGTGCCAGCGGGGGGGAGGGCCTAGGAAATCAGCCCCAGCATTTT.

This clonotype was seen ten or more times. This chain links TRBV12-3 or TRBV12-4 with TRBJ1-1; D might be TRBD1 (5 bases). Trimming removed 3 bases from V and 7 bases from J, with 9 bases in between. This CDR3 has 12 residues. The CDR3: CASSFRGLEAFF. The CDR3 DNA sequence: TGTGCCAGCAGTTTTAGGGGACTTGAAGCTTTCTTT.

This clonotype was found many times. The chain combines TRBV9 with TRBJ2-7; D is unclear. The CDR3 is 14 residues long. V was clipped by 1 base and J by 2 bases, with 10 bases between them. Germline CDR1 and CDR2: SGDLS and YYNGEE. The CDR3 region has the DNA TGTGCCAGCAGCGTAACGGCGTTCACCTACGAGCAGTACTTC. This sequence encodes CASSVTAFTYEQYF.

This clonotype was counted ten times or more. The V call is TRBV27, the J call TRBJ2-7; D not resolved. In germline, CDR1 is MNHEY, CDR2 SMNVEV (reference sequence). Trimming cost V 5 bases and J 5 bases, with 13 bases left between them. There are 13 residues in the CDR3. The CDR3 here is CASSQRLLHEQYF. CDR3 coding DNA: TGTGCCAGCAGTCAAAGACTGCTTCACGAGCAGTACTTC.

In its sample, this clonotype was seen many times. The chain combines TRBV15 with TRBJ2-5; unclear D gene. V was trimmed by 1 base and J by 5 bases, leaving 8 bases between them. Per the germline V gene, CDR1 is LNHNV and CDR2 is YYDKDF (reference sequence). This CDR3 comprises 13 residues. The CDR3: CATSRAAAETQYF. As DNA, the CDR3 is TGTGCCACCAGCAGAGCGGCTGCGGAGACCCAGTACTTC. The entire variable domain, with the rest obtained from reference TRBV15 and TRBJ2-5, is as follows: DAMVIQNPRYQVTQFGKPVTLSCSQTLNHNVMYWYQQKSSQAPKLLFHYYDKDFNNEADTPDNFQSRRPNTSFCFLDIRSPGLGDTAMYLCATSRAAAETQYFGPGTRLLVL.

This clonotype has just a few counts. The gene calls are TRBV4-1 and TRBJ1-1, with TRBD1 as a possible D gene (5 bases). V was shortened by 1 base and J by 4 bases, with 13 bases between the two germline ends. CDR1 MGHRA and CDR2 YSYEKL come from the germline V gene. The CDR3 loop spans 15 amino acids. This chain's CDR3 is CASSQVTGAITEAFF. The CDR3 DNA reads TGCGCCAGCAGCCAAGTAACCGGGGCGATCACTGAAGCTTTCTTT.

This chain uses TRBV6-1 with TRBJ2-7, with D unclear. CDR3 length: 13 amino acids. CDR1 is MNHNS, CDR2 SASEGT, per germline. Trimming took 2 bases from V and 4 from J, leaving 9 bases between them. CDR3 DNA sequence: TGTGCCAGCAGTGAATCGCGTGGGTACGAGCAGTACTTC. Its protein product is CASSESRGYEQYF.

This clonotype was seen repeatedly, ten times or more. The CDR3 protein is CASSLADSYYEQYF. The CDR3 coding sequence is TGTGCCAGCAGCTTAGCCGACAGTTACTACGAGCAGTACTTC. The chain links TRBV11-2 to TRBJ2-7; perhaps TRBD1 as D (5 bases). Germline loops: CDR1 SGHAT, CDR2 FQNNGV. Deletions cut 1 base from V and 3 bases from J, with 10 bases between. This CDR3 has 14 amino acids.

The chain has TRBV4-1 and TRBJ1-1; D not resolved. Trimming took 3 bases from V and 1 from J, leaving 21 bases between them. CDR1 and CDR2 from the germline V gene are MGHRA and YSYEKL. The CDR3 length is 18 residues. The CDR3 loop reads CASSQESPGVSSNTEAFF. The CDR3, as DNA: TGCGCCAGCAGCCAGGAATCCCCCGGAGTCTCTTCGAACACTGAAGCTTTCTTT.

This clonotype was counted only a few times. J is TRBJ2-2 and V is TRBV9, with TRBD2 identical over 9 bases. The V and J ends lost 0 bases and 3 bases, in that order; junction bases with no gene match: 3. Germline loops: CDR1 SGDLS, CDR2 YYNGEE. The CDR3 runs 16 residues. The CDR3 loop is CASSVAAGGYTGELFF. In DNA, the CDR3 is TGTGCCAGCAGCGTAGCGGCGGGAGGGTACACCGGGGAGCTGTTTTTT.

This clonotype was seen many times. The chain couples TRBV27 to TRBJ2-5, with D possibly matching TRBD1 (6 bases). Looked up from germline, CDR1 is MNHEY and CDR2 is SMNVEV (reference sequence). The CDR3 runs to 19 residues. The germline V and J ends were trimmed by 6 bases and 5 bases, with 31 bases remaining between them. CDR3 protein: CASRPPGQRASHIKETQYF. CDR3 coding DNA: TGTGCCAGCAGGCCTCCGGGACAAAGAGCTTCCCACATTAAGGAGACCCAGTACTTC.